Detailed here is one TCR beta chain. This sample stems from a study of blood T cell repertoires in COVID-19. The table came from immunoSEQ multiplex PCR; TCRdb's copy has only in-frame clones and leaves some out. The sample lists 250,000 to 350,000 clones, roughly 85% seen once, with roughly 4% in the top ten. Trimming pared 7 bases from V and 5 bases from J, leaving 17 bases between. CDR3 length: 14 residues. The germline CDR1 and CDR2 sequences are ENHRY and SYGVKD. The chain couples TRBV10-3 to TRBJ2-5; the D gene is possibly TRBD1 (6 bases). The TCR sequence derives from a woman aged 25 to 45 who had recovered from COVID-19. The material sequenced was PBMCs or T cells enriched from blood (not recorded which). CDR3 residues: CAINSEGVKETQYF. The CDR3 region has the DNA TGTGCCATCAACTCCGAGGGGGTAAAGGAGACCCAGTACTTC.